A selection of T cell receptor beta chains follows, all from one sample in a study of CD8 T cells in Susac syndrome. MiXCR was run by TCRdb on the immunoSEQ multiplex PCR reads, yielding one entry per CDR3 protein. The repertoire includes some 220,000 distinct CDR3 sequences, around 96% of them detected once, and 0.085% to 0.095% sits in the top ten. Sequenced: CD4+ T cells from PBMCs. All receptors come from a human donor with multiple sclerosis. The CDR3 runs from the conserved cysteine through the conserved F or W.

J gene: TRBJ1-1; V gene: TRBV16; CDR3 protein: CASSVIWDTEAFF
J gene: TRBJ2-1; V gene: TRBV5-1; CDR3 protein: CASSLKGANEQFF
J gene: TRBJ2-7; V gene: TRBV20-1; CDR3 protein: CSAFDSGTGSSEQYF
J gene: TRBJ1-5; V gene: TRBV20-1; CDR3 protein: CSASRGSQSNQPQHF
J gene: TRBJ1-5; V gene: TRBV20-1; CDR3 protein: CSANGGGRNQPQHF
J gene: TRBJ2-7; V gene: TRBV7-9; CDR3 protein: CASSLPKHEQYF
J gene: TRBJ1-5; V gene: TRBV27; CDR3 protein: CASSLDQGSQPQHF
J gene: TRBJ1-1; V gene: TRBV14; CDR3 protein: CASTLGGNTEAFF
J gene: TRBJ2-1; V gene: TRBV20-1; CDR3 protein: CSARVAESSYNEQFF
J gene: TRBJ2-7; V gene: TRBV27; CDR3 protein: CASSLWLGQGLYEQYF
J gene: TRBJ1-2; V gene: TRBV4-2; CDR3 protein: CASSQDRRGGGGGYTF
J gene: TRBJ2-6; V gene: TRBV12-3/TRBV12-4; CDR3 protein: CASSPSLSGANVLTF
J gene: TRBJ2-7; V gene: TRBV3-1; CDR3 protein: CASTPENSYEQYF
J gene: TRBJ1-2; V gene: TRBV30; CDR3 protein: CAWTAQGADYGYTF
J gene: TRBJ2-1; V gene: TRBV7-9; CDR3 protein: CASSLEETSGFF
J gene: TRBJ1-5; V gene: TRBV20-1; CDR3 protein: CSATDMVGNQPQHF
J gene: TRBJ2-1; V gene: TRBV14; CDR3 protein: CASSHKIDSYNEQFF
J gene: TRBJ2-6; V gene: TRBV4-2; CDR3 protein: CASSQDYRSGANVLTF
J gene: TRBJ2-3; V gene: TRBV7-3; CDR3 protein: CASSFYPPPTDTQYF
J gene: TRBJ1-5; V gene: TRBV3-1; CDR3 protein: CASSQDNRAYQPQHF
J gene: TRBJ2-4; V gene: TRBV9; CDR3 protein: CASSSGRGAKNIQYF
J gene: TRBJ2-2; V gene: TRBV29-1; CDR3 protein: CSARASGTGELFF